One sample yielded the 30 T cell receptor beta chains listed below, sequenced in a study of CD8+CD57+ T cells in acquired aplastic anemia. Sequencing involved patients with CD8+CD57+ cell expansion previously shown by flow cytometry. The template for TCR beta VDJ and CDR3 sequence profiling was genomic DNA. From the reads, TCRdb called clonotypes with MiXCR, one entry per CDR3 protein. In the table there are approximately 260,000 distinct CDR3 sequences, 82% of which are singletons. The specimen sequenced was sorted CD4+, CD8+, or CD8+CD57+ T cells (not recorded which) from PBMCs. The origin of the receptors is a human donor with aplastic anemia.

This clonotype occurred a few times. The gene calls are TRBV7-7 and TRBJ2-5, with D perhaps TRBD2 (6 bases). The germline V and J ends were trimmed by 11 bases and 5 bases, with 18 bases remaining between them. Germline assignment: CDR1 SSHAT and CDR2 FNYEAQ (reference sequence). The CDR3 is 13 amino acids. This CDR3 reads CAVLGGFQETQYF. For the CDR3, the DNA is TGTGCCGTTCTTGGGGGGTTCCAGGAGACCCAGTACTTC.

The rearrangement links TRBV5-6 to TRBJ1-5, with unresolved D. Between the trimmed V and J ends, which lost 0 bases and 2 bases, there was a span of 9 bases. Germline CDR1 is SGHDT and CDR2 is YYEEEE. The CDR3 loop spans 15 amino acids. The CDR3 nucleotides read TGTGCCAGCAGCTTGGGGGAGGGCGGCAATCAGCCCCAGCATTTT. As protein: CASSLGEGGNQPQHF.

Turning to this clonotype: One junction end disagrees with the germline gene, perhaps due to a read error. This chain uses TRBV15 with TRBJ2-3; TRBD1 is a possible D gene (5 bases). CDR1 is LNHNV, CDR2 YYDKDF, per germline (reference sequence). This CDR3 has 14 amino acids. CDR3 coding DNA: TGTGCCACCAGCTGGGGCTCCGGCCCAGATACCCAGTATTTT. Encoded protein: CATSWGSGPDTQYF.

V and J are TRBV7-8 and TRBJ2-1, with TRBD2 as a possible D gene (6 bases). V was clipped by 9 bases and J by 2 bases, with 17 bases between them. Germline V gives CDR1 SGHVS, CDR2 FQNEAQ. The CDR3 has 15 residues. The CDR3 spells CASSRASVAYNEQFF. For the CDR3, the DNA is TGTGCCAGTAGCCGGGCTAGCGTAGCCTACAATGAGCAGTTCTTC.

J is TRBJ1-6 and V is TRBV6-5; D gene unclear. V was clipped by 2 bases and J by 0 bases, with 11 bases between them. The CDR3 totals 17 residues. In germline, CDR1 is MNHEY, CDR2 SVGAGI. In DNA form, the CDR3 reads TGTGCCAGCAGTTACAGGTTGTCTAGCTCCTATAATTCACCCCTCCACTTT. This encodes CASSYRLSSSYNSPLHF.

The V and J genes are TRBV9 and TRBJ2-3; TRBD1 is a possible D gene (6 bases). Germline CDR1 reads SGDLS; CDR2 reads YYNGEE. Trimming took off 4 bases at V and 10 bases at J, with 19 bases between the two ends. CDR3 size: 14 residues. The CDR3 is CASSSSQGGYAQYF. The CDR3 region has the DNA TGTGCCAGCAGCTCCTCACAGGGTGGATACGCGCAGTATTTT.

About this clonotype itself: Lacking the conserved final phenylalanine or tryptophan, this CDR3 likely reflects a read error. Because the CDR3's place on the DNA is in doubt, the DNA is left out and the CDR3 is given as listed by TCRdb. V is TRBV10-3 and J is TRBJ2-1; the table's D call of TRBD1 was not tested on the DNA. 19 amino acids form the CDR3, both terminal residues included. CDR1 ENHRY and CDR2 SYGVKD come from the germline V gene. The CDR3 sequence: CAITKDRRAVQSSYNERFT.

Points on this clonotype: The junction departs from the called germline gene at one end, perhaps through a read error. CDR3 nucleotides: TGTGCCACCAGCGGCCGGGGCCTAGCCTACGAGCAGTCTTTCTTT. Its protein is CATSGRGLAYEQSFF. This sequence joins TRBV9 and TRBJ1-1, with TRBD1 as a possible D gene (5 bases). The germline gives CDR1 SGDLS, CDR2 YYNGEE. The CDR3 covers 15 residues.

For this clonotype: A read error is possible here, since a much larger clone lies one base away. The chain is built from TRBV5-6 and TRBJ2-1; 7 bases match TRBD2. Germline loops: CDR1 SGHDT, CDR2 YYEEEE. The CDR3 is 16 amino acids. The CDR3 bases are TGTGTCAGCAGCTTGGGGAGGGGAAACGGTCAGGATGAGCAGTTCTTC. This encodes CVSSLGRGNGQDEQFF. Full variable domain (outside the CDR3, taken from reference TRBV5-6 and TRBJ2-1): DAGVTQSPTHLIKTRGQQVTLRCSPKSGHDTVSWYQQALGQGPQFIFQYYEEEERQRGNFPDRFSGHQFPNYSSELNVNALLLGDSALYLCVSSLGRGNGQDEQFFGPGTRLTVL.

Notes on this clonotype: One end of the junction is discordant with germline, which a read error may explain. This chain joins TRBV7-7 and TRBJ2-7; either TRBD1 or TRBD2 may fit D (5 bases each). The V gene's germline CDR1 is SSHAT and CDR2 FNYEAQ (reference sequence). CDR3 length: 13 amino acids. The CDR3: CASSYTGTTGELF. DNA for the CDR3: TGTGCCAGCAGCTACACGGGGACCACCGGGGAGCTGTTC. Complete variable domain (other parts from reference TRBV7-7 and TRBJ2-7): GAGVSQSPRYKVTKRGQDVTLRCDPISSHATLYWYQQALGQGPEFLTYFNYEAQPDKSGLPSDRFSAERPEGSISTLTIQRTEQRDSAMYRCASSYTGTTGELFGPGTRLTVT.

CDR3 sequence reads: CASSFPGESYNSPLHF. The CDR3 DNA reads TGTGCCAGCAGCTTTCCTGGCGAATCCTATAATTCACCCCTCCACTTT. This chain links TRBV5-4 with TRBJ1-6; the D is unclear. Germline V gene lookup returns CDR1 SGHNT and CDR2 YYREEE (reference sequence). Trimming left V 2 bases short and J 1 base short, with 10 bases between. This CDR3 has 16 residues.

This CDR3 reads CASSFAGGRTAQYF. The CDR3 nucleotides are TGTGCCAGCAGCTTTGCGGGAGGTCGCACTGCGCAGTATTTT. The chain recombines TRBV7-8 with TRBJ2-3; 8 bases map to TRBD2. Unmatched junction bases numbered 9, after V lost 3 bases and J lost 10 bases. Per the germline V gene, CDR1 is SGHVS and CDR2 is FQNEAQ. The CDR3 is 14 residues long. Based on the CDR3 plus reference TRBV7-8 and TRBJ2-3, the full variable domain is GAGVSQSPRYKVAKRGQDVALRCDPISGHVSLFWYQQALGQGPEFLTYFQNEAQLDKSGLPSDRFFAERPEGSVSTLKIQRTQQEDSAVYLCASSFAGGRTAQYFGPGTRLTVL.

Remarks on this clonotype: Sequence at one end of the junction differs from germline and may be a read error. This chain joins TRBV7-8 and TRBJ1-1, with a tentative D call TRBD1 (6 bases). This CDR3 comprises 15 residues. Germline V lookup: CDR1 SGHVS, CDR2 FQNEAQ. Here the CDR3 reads CASSVAGGPDTEDFF. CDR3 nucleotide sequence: TGTGCCAGCAGCGTAGCGGGGGGGCCGGACACTGAGGATTTCTTT.

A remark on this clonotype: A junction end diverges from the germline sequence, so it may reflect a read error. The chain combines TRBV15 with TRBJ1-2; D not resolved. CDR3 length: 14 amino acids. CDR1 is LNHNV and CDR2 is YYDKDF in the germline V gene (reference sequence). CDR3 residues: CATRNSGEDYGYNF. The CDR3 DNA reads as TGTGCCACCAGGAACAGCGGCGAGGACTATGGCTACAACTTC.

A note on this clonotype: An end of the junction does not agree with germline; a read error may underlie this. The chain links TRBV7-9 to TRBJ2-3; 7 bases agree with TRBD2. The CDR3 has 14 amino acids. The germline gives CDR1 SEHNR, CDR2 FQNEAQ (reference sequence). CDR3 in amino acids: CASSFERSRGREDF. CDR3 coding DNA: TGTGCCAGCAGCTTTGAAAGAAGCCGGGGGAGGGAGGATTTT. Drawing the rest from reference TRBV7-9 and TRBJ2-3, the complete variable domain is DTGVSQNPRHKITKRGQNVTFRCDPISEHNRLYWYRQTLGQGPEFLTYFQNEAQLEKSRLLSDRFSAERPKGSFSTLEIQRTEQGDSAMYLCASSFERSRGREDFGPGTRLTVL.

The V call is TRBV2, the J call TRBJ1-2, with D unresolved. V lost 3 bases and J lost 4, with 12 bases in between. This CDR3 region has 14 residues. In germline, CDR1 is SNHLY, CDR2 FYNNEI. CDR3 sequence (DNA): TGTGCCAGCAGTGATCTACAGCCCTTCTATGGCTACACCTTC. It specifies CASSDLQPFYGYTF.

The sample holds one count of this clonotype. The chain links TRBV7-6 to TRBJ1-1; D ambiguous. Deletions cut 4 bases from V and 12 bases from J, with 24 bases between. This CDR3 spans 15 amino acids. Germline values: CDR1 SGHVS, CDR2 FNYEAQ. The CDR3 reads CASSSDRLRTTLPFF. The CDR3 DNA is TGTGCCAGCAGCTCGGACCGGTTACGTACAACTCTCCCTTTCTTT.

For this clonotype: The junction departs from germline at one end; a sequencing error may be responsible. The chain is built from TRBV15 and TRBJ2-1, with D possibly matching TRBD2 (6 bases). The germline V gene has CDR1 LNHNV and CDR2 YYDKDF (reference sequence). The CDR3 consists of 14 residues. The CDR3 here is CASSPGSGLDEQFF. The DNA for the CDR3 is TGTGCCAGCAGCCCCGGTAGCGGTTTAGATGAGCAGTTCTTC. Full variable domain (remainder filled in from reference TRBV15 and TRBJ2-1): DAMVIQNPRYQVTQFGKPVTLSCSQTLNHNVMYWYQQKSSQAPKLLFHYYDKDFNNEADTPDNFQSRRPNTSFCFLDIRSPGLGDTAMYLCASSPGSGLDEQFFGPGTRLTVL.

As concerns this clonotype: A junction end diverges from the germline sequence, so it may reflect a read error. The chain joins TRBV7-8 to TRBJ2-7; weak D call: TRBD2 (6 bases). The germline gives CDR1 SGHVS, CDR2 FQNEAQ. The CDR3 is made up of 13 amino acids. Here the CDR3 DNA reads TGTGCCAGCAGCTTAGCGGGAGGCTACGATACGCAGTTC. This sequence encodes CASSLAGGYDTQF. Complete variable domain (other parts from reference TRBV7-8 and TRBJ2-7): GAGVSQSPRYKVAKRGQDVALRCDPISGHVSLFWYQQALGQGPEFLTYFQNEAQLDKSGLPSDRFFAERPEGSVSTLKIQRTQQEDSAVYLCASSLAGGYDTQFGPGTRLTVT.

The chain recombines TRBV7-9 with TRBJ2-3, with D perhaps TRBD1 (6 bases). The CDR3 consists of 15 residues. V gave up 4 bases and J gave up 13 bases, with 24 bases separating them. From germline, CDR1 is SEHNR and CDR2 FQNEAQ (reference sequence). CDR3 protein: CASSSYPGHRLTKYF. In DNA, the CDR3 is TGTGCCAGCAGCTCCTATCCGGGACACCGTTTAACTAAGTATTTT. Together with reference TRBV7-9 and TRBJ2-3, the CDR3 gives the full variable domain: DTGVSQNPRHKITKRGQNVTFRCDPISEHNRLYWYRQTLGQGPEFLTYFQNEAQLEKSRLLSDRFSAERPKGSFSTLEIQRTEQGDSAMYLCASSSYPGHRLTKYFGPGTRLTVL.

CDR3 loop: CSVTRDRVRGYTF. The CDR3 bases are TGCAGCGTGACCCGGGACAGGGTACGTGGCTACACCTTC. The chain employs TRBV29-1 and TRBJ1-2; 9 bases map to TRBD1. Germline V lookup: CDR1 SQVTM, CDR2 ANQGSEA. Unmatched junction bases numbered 9, after V lost 6 bases and J lost 7 bases. The CDR3 has 13 amino acids.

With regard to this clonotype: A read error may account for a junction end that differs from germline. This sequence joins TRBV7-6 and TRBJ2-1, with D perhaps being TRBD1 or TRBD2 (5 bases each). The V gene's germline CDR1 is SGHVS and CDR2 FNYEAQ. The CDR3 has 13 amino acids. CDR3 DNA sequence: TGTGCCAGCAGCTCCGGGACGGGCGATGGGAAGTTTTTC. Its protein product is CASSSGTGDGKFF. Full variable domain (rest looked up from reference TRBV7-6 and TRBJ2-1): GAGVSQSPRYKVTKRGQDVALRCDPISGHVSLYWYRQALGQGPEFLTYFNYEAQQDKSGLPNDRFSAERPEGSISTLTIQRTEQRDSAMYRCASSSGTGDGKFFGPGTRLTVL.

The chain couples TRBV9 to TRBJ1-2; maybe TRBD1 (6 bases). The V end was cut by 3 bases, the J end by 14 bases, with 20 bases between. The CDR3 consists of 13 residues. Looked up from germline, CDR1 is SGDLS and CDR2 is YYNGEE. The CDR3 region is CASSEGVAQGFTF. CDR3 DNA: TGTGCCAGCAGCGAAGGTGTTGCACAGGGTTTTACCTTC.

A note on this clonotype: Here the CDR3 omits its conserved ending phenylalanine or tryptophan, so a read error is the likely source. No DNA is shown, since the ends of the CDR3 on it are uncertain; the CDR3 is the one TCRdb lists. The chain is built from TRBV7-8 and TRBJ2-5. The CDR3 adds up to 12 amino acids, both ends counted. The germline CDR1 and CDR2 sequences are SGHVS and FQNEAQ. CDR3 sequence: CASSWAGETQSH.

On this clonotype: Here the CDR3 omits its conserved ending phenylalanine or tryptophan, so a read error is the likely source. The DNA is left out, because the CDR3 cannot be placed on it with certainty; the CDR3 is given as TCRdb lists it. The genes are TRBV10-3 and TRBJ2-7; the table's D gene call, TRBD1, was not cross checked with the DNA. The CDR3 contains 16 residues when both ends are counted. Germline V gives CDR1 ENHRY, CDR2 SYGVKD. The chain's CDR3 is CAIRQGGYYNEQFFYP.

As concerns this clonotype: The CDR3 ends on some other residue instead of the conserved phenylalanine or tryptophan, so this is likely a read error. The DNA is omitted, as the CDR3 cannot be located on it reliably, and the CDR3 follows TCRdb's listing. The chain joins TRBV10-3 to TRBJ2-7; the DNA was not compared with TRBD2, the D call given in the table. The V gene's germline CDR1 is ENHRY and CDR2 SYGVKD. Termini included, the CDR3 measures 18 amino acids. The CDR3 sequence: CASSLDTRSYEQYFEPGT.

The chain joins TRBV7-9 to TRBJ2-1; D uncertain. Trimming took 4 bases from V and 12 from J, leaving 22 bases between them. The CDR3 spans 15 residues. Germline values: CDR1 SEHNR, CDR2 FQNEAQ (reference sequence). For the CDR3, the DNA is TGTGCCAGCAGCTCCCAGAGCCCTACGACAAATACGCAGTTCTTC. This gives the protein CASSSQSPTTNTQFF.

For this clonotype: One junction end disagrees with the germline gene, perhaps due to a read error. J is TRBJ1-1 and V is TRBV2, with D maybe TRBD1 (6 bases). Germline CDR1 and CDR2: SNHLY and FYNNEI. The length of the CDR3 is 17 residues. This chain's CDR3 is CASSDGGRHERIFGAVF. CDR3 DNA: TGTGCCAGCAGTGATGGGGGGCGCCATGAGCGGATCTTCGGAGCAGTCTTT.

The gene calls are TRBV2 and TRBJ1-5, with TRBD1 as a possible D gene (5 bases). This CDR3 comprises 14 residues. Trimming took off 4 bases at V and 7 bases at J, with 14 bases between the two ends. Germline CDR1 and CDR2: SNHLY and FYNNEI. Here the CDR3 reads CASSVSGLVQPQHF. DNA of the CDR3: TGTGCCAGCAGTGTTTCAGGGTTGGTGCAGCCCCAGCATTTT.

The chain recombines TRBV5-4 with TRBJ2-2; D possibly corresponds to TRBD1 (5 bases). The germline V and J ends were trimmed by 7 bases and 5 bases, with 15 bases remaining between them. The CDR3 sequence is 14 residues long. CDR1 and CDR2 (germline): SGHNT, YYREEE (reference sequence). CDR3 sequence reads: CASLPRGWTGELFF. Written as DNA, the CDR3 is TGTGCCAGCCTTCCTAGGGGATGGACCGGGGAGCTGTTTTTT.